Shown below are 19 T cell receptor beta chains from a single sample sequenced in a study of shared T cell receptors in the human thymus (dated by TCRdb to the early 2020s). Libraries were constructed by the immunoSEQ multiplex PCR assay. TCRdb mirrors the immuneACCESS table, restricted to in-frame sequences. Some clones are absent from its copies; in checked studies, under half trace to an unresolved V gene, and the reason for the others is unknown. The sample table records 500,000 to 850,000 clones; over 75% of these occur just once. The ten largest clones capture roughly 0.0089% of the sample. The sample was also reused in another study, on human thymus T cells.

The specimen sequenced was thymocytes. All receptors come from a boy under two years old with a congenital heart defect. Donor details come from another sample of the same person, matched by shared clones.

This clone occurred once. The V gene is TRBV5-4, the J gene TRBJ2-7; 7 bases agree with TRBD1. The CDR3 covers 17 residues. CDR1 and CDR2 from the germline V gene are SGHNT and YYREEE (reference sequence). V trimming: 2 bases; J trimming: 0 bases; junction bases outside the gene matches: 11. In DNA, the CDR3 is TGTGCCAGCAGCTTAAACATGACAGGGCCTGACTCCTACGAGCAGTACTTC. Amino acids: CASSLNMTGPDSYEQYF.

The CDR3 here is CASSVGLAGVEQYF. The DNA for the CDR3 is TGTGCCAGCAGTGTTGGGCTAGCGGGAGTGGAGCAGTACTTC. This rearrangement joins TRBV2 to TRBJ2-7; 10 bases align to TRBD2. V trimming: 4 bases; J trimming: 7 bases; junction bases outside the gene matches: 7. Germline loops: CDR1 SNHLY, CDR2 FYNNEI. The CDR3 runs 14 residues.

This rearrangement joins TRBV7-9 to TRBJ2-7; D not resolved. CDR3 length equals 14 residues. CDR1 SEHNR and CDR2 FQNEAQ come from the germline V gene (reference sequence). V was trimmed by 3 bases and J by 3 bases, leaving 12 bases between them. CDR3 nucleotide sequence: TGTGCCAGCAGCTTCACGAGCCTCCACTACGAGCAGTACTTC. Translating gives CASSFTSLHYEQYF.

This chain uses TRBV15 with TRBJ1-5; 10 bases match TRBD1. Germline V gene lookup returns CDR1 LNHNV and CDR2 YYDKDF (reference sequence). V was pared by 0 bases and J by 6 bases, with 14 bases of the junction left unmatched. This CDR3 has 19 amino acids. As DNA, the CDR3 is TGTGCCACCAGCAGAGATTGGGGAACCGGGACAGGGGACACTCAGCCCCAGCATTTT. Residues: CATSRDWGTGTGDTQPQHF.

This CDR3 reads CASSKGQGWDTEAFF. The DNA of the CDR3 is TGTGCCAGCAGCAAAGGCCAGGGGTGGGACACTGAAGCTTTCTTT. The genes are TRBV7-2 and TRBJ1-1, with D tentatively TRBD1 (6 bases). Trimming removed 5 bases at V and 3 bases at J, with 16 bases between. Germline CDR1 is SGHTA and CDR2 is FQGNSA. The CDR3 sequence is 15 residues long.

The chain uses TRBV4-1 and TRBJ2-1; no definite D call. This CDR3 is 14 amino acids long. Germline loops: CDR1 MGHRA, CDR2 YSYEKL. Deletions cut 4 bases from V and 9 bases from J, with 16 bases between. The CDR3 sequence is CASSPLGTNSEQFF. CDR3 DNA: TGCGCCAGCAGCCCCTTAGGTACGAACAGTGAGCAGTTCTTC.

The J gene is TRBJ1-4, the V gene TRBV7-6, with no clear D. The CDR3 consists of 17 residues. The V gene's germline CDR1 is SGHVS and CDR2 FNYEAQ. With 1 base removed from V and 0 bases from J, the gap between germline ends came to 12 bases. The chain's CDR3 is CASSLVGLRATNEKLFF. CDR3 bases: TGTGCCAGCAGCTTAGTGGGCTTGAGGGCAACTAATGAAAAACTGTTTTTT. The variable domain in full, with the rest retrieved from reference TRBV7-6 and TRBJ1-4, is GAGVSQSPRYKVTKRGQDVALRCDPISGHVSLYWYRQALGQGPEFLTYFNYEAQQDKSGLPNDRFSAERPEGSISTLTIQRTEQRDSAMYRCASSLVGLRATNEKLFFGSGTQLSVL.

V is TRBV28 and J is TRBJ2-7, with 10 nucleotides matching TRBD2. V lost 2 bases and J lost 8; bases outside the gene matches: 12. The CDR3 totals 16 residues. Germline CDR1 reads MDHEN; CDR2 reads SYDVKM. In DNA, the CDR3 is TGTGCCAGCAGTTTAATCCTAGCGGGAGATCCTACGAAGCAGTACTTC. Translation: CASSLILAGDPTKQYF.

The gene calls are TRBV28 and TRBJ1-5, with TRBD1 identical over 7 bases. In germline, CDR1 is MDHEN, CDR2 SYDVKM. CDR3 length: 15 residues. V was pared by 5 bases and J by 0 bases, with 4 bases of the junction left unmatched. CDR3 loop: CASSVTGYSNQPQHF. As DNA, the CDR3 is TGTGCCAGCAGTGTGACAGGGTATAGCAATCAGCCCCAGCATTTT.

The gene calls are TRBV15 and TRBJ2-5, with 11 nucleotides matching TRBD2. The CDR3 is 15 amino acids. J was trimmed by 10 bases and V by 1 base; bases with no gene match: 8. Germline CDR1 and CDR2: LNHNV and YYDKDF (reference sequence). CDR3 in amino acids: CATSRGGSGGVGQYF. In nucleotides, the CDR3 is TGTGCCACCAGCAGAGGGGGTAGCGGGGGGGTGGGCCAGTACTTC.

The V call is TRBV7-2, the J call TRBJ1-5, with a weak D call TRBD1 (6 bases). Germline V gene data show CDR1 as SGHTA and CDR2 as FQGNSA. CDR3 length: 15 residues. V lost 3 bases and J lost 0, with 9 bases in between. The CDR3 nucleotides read TGTGCCAGCAGCTTCCGGACAGATAGCAATCAGCCCCAGCATTTT. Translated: CASSFRTDSNQPQHF.

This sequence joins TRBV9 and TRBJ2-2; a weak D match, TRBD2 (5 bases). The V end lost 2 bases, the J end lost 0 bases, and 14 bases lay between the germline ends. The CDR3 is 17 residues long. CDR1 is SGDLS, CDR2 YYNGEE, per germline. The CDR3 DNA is TGTGCCAGCAGCGTTTCAGTCCCGGACTCGAACACCGGGGAGCTGTTTTTT. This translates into CASSVSVPDSNTGELFF.

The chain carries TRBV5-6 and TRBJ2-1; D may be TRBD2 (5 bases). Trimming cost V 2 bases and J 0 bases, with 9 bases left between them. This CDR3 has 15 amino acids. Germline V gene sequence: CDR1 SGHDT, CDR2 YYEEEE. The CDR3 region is CASSLEGSSYNEQFF. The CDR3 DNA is TGTGCCAGCAGCTTAGAGGGAAGCTCCTACAATGAGCAGTTCTTC.

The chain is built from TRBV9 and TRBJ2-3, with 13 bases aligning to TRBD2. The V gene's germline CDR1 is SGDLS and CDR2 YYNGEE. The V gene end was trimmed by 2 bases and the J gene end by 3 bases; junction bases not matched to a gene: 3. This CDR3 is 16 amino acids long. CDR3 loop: CASSVPGLAGTDTQYF. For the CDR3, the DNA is TGTGCCAGCAGCGTCCCGGGACTAGCGGGAACAGATACGCAGTATTTT.

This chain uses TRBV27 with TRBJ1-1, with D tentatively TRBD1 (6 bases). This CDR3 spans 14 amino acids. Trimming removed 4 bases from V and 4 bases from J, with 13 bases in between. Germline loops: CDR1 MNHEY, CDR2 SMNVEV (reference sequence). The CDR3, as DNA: TGTGCCAGCAGTTACGCCAGGGGAGCCACTGAAGCTTTCTTT. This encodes CASSYARGATEAFF.

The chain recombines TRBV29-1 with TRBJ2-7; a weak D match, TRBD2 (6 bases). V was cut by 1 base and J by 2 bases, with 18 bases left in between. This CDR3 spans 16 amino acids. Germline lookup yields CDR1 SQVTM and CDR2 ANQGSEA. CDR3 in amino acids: CSVEGPGRLGTYEQYF. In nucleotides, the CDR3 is TGCAGCGTTGAAGGCCCAGGGAGGCTAGGCACCTACGAGCAGTACTTC.

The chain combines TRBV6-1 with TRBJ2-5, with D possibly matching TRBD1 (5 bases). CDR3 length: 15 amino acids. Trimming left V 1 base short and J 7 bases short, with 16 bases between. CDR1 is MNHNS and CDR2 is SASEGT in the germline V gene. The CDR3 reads CASSEVRQSPGTQYF. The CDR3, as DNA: TGTGCCAGCAGTGAAGTGAGACAGTCCCCGGGGACCCAGTACTTC.

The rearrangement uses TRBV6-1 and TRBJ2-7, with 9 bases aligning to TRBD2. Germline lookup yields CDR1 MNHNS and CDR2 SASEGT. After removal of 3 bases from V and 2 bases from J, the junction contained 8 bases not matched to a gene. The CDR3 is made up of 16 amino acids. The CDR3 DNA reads TGTGCCAGCAGTGACCCCCTAGCGGGGACACCCTACGAGCAGTACTTC. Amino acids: CASSDPLAGTPYEQYF.

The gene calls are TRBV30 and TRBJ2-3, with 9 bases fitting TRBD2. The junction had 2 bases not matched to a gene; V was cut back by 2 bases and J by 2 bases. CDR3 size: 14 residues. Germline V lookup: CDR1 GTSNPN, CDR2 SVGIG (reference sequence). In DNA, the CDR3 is TGTGCCTGGAGTTTAGCGGGGGACACAGATACGCAGTATTTT. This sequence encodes CAWSLAGDTDTQYF. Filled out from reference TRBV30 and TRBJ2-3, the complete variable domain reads SQTIHQWPATLVQPVGSPLSLECTVEGTSNPNLYWYRQAAGRGLQLLFYSVGIGQISSEVPQNLSASRPQDRQFILSSKKLLLSDSGFYLCAWSLAGDTDTQYFGPGTRLTVL.